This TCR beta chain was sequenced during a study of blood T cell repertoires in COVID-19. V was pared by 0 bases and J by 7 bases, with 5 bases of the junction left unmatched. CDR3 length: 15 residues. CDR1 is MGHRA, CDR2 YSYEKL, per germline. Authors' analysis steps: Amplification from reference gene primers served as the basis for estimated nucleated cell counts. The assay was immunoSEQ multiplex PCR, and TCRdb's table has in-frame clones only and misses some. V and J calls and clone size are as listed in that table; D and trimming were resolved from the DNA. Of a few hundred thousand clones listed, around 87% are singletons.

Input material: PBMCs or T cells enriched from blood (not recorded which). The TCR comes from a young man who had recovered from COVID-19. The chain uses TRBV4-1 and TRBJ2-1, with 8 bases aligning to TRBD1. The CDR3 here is CASSQEDRVGNEQFF. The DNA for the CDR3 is TGCGCCAGCAGCCAAGAGGACAGGGTGGGTAATGAGCAGTTCTTC.